The next 9 T cell receptor beta chains were all read from a single sample in a study of human thymus T cells. Produced via immunoSEQ multiplex PCR; TCRdb's table is partial and in-frame only. There are around 44,000 clones in the sample; 94% occur only once, and more than 0.1% lies in the top ten. Sequenced material: blood. The receptors derive from a boy under two years old with a congenital heart defect but otherwise immunologically healthy.

The rearrangement joins TRBV4-3 to TRBJ1-3, with 7 bases identical to TRBD1. From germline, CDR1 is LGHNA and CDR2 YSLEER. The CDR3 has 16 residues. The V segment lost 0 bases and the J segment 3 bases; nucleotides outside the gene matches: 5. The CDR3: CASSQEDRNFGNTIYF. The CDR3 DNA follows: TGCGCCAGCAGCCAAGAGGACAGGAATTTTGGAAACACCATATATTTT.

The V gene is TRBV21-1, the J gene TRBJ2-7; the table's TRBD2 call for D was not verified on the DNA. TRBV21-1 is assigned pseudogene status. This CDR3 comprises 15 residues. CDR3 loop: CAGPWRRGASYEQYF. Written as DNA, the CDR3 is TGTGCCGGGCCTTGGAGGCGGGGGGCCTCCTACGAGCAGTACTTC.

Comments on this clone: One junction end does not reproduce the germline sequence, and a read error may be involved. The rearrangement links TRBV5-4 to TRBJ1-6; TRBD1 matches 9 bases. Germline CDR1 SGHNT, CDR2 YYREEE (reference sequence). The CDR3 consists of 16 residues. The CDR3 loop is CASSLEAGTGNSPLHF. CDR3 in DNA: TGTGCCAGCAGTTTGGAAGCCGGGACAGGGAATTCACCCCTCCACTTT.

The chain employs TRBV29-1 and TRBJ1-6, with D tentatively TRBD1 (5 bases). V was pared by 4 bases and J by 9 bases, with 10 bases between. The CDR3 consists of 12 residues. Germline-derived CDR1 and CDR2 are SQVTM and ANQGSEA. CDR3 loop: CSVVAGRSPLHF. CDR3 DNA sequence: TGCAGCGTTGTAGCAGGGCGTTCACCCCTCCACTTT. Full variable domain (missing parts from reference TRBV29-1 and TRBJ1-6): SAVISQKPSRDICQRGTSLTIQCQVDSQVTMMFWYRQQPGQSLTLIATANQGSEATYESGFVIDKFPISRPNLTFSTLTVSNMSPEDSSIYLCSVVAGRSPLHFGNGTRLTVT.

The chain is built from TRBV7-2 and TRBJ1-5; no reliable D call. V shed 1 base and J shed 1 base, with 8 bases lying between them. CDR3 length equals 15 residues. The V gene's germline CDR1 is SGHTA and CDR2 FQGNSA. CDR3 DNA sequence: TGTGCCAGCAGCTTAGGTTCCCGGAGCAATCAGCCCCAGCATTTT. Its translation: CASSLGSRSNQPQHF. The full variable domain, in which reference TRBV7-2 and TRBJ1-5 provide the parts outside the CDR3, is GAGVSQSPSNKVTEKGKDVELRCDPISGHTALYWYRQSLGQGLEFLIYFQGNSAPDKSGLPSDRFSAERTGGSVSTLTIQRTQQEDSAVYLCASSLGSRSNQPQHFGDGTRLSIL.

The chain uses TRBV4-2 and TRBJ1-5; tentative D call: TRBD1 (5 bases). The CDR3 contains 16 residues. V was clipped by 0 bases and J by 1 base, with 10 bases between them. Germline V gene data show CDR1 as LGHNA and CDR2 as YNFKEQ. CDR3 region: CASSQDAGVSNQPQHF. The CDR3 nucleotides are TGTGCCAGCAGCCAAGATGCGGGGGTGAGCAATCAGCCCCAGCATTTT.

The chain is built from TRBV7-4 and TRBJ1-5, with a tentative D call TRBD1 (5 bases). V gave up 1 base and J gave up 1 base, with 11 bases separating them. In germline, CDR1 is SGHVT, CDR2 SQSDAQ. This CDR3 contains 16 residues. The CDR3 protein is CASSLGGLLSNQPQHF. In nucleotides, the CDR3 is TGTGCCAGCAGCTTAGGGGGCCTCCTCAGCAATCAGCCCCAGCATTTT.

V is TRBV5-1 and J is TRBJ2-7; 8 bases map to TRBD1. After removal of 1 base from V and 1 base from J, the junction contained 7 bases not matched to a gene. The V gene's germline CDR1 is SGHRS and CDR2 YFSETQ. The CDR3 consists of 16 residues. The CDR3 sequence is CASSLPRGQGSYEQYF. Written as DNA, the CDR3 is TGCGCCAGCAGCTTGCCCCGCGGACAGGGTTCCTACGAGCAGTACTTC.

The J gene is TRBJ2-5, the V gene TRBV4-2; 8 bases are shared with TRBD2. Germline loops: CDR1 LGHNA, CDR2 YNFKEQ. The CDR3 runs 17 residues. Unmatched junction bases numbered 13, after V lost 2 bases and J lost 5 bases. The CDR3 spells CASSQRRGGPSGETQYF. The CDR3 DNA is TGTGCCAGCAGCCAACGCCGCGGGGGGCCCAGCGGTGAGACCCAGTACTTC.